This TCR beta chain comes out of a study of response to subunit inactivated influenza vaccine. This clonotype showed up just a few times. CDR3 length: 14 amino acids. V shed 5 bases and J shed 6 bases, with 16 bases lying between them. TCRdb independently ran MiXCR on the RT-PCR reads; one entry per CDR3 protein. The table shows around 710,000 distinct CDR3 sequences, with roughly 13% occurring only once. Sequencing used PBMCs from blood, obtained 14 to 15 days before vaccination. V gene TRBV12-3 or TRBV12-4 combines with J gene TRBJ1-1, with D possibly being TRBD1 (5 bases). This TCR was sampled from a man aged 45-65 years who received an inactivated influenza vaccine. The CDR3 nucleotides are TGTGCCAGCAGTGCGCTGGAGGGGTGGTCTGAAGCTTTCTTT. Protein: CASSALEGWSEAFF.